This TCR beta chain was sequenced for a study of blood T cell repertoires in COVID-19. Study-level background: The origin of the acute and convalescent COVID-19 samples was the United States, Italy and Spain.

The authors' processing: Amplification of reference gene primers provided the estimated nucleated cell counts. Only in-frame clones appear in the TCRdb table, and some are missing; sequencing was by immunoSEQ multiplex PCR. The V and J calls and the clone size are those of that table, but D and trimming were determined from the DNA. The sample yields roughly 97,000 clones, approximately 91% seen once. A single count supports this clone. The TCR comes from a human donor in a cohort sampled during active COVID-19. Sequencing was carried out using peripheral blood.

CDR3 residues: CASSPVRGYGYTF. The CDR3 coding sequence is TGTGCCAGCAGCCCTGTTAGAGGCTATGGCTACACCTTC. The chain couples TRBV7-8 to TRBJ1-2; D remains unclear. Germline assignment: CDR1 SGHVS and CDR2 FQNEAQ. V was cut by 5 bases and J by 4 bases, with 11 bases left in between. This CDR3 spans 13 amino acids.